This T cell receptor beta chain was found in a study of response to subunit inactivated influenza vaccine. Study outcomes and limitations: Seasonal influenza vaccination, on each occasion, was suggested by the authors to recruit few new T cells.

The sample holds a few counts of this clonotype. Its antigen is unidentified. The germline gene is not matched at one end of the junction; a read error may be the cause. TCRdb processed the RT-PCR reads anew with MiXCR; each CDR3 protein has one entry. The sample lists about 650,000 distinct CDR3 sequences, around a sixth seen once, with around 10% in the top ten. The source of this sequence is a man aged 50 to 59 who received an inactivated influenza vaccine. This specimen consisted of PBMCs from blood, obtained roughly 12 days after vaccination.

The DNA for the CDR3 is TGTGCCAGCTCACCACCTGGAGGGTTTAAATCGGTCTTC. Amino acids: CASSPPGGFKSVF. The V gene is TRBV18, the J gene TRBJ2-1; tentative D call: TRBD2 (6 bases). CDR1 and CDR2 (germline): KGHSH, LQKENI. This CDR3 is 13 amino acids long. The full variable domain, rest sourced from reference TRBV18 and TRBJ2-1, is NAGVMQNPRHLVRRRGQEARLRCSPMKGHSHVYWYRQLPEEGLKFMVYLQKENIIDESGMPKERFSAEFPKEGPSILRIQQVVRGDSAAYFCASSPPGGFKSVFGPGTRLTVL.